The 8 T cell receptor beta chains below were found in one sample sequenced in a study of T cells in Graves' hyperthyroidism and ophthalmopathy. Amplification yielded TCR beta CDR3 regions, with RNA transcripts as the source. TCR CDR3 regions were first amplified by RT-PCR with HTBI primers. TCRdb redid the calling of the multiplex PCR reads with MiXCR, one entry per CDR3 protein. This table has roughly 640,000 distinct CDR3 sequences, around 16% appearing once. The material sequenced was blood. Every receptor here comes from a middle-aged woman with Graves' ophthalmopathy.

This clonotype was counted at least ten times. J is TRBJ2-3 and V is TRBV20-1; possibly TRBD2 for D (8 bases). There are 19 residues in the CDR3. Germline CDR1 is DFQATT and CDR2 is SNEGSKA (reference sequence). V lost 3 bases, J lost 2 bases, and 27 bases lay in between. CDR3 sequence (DNA): TGCAGTGCTAGTCCCCGCCAGGGGGTAGCGGGATTTATCACAGATACGCAGTATTTT. Amino acid sequence: CSASPRQGVAGFITDTQYF.

This clonotype was counted at least ten times. The chain links TRBV2 to TRBJ1-6, with TRBD1 matching 7 bases. Germline assignment: CDR1 SNHLY and CDR2 FYNNEI. After removal of 2 bases from V and 3 bases from J, the junction contained 7 bases not matched to a gene. The CDR3 runs 17 residues. This CDR3 is CASSEQGGENYNSPLHF. The CDR3 nucleotides read TGTGCCAGCAGTGAACAGGGGGGCGAAAACTATAATTCACCCCTCCACTTT.

There are a few counts of this clonotype. The rearrangement uses TRBV12-3 or TRBV12-4 and TRBJ1-2; TRBD1 might be the D (6 bases). V lost 0 bases and J lost 3, with 11 bases in between. CDR3 length equals 15 residues. The CDR3 here is CASSLAPGEHYGYTF. CDR3 DNA: TGTGCCAGCAGTTTAGCCCCAGGGGAACACTATGGCTACACCTTC.

In this sample, this clonotype turned up many times. The chain uses TRBV20-1 and TRBJ2-7; D is unclear. Trimming took off 3 bases at V and 2 bases at J, with 14 bases between the two ends. The CDR3 has 14 residues. Germline CDR1 is DFQATT and CDR2 is SNEGSKA (reference sequence). In DNA form, the CDR3 reads TGCAGTGCTAGTTCTCTGGCGCCCACCTACGAGCAGTACTTC. Protein sequence: CSASSLAPTYEQYF.

This chain uses TRBV25-1 with TRBJ2-7; 7 bases are a match to TRBD2. This CDR3 has 14 amino acids. The V gene end was trimmed by 4 bases and the J gene end by 5 bases; junction bases not matched to a gene: 8. In germline, CDR1 is MGHDK, CDR2 SYGVNS. CDR3 DNA: TGTGCCAGCAGTGCGGGGACTATTCGCCACGAGCAGTACTTC. Amino acid sequence: CASSAGTIRHEQYF.

This clonotype was seen a few times. The chain couples TRBV6-1 to TRBJ2-7; no clear D. The CDR3 is 12 amino acids. Deletions cut 7 bases from V and 2 bases from J, with 9 bases between. Germline loops: CDR1 MNHNS, CDR2 SASEGT. The CDR3: CASTNDAYEQYF. Here the CDR3 DNA reads TGTGCCAGCACCAATGACGCCTACGAGCAGTACTTC.

The table lists this clonotype with many counts. The CDR3 nucleotides are TGTGCATCCCGCAGCAGCACTGAAGCTTTCTTT. Amino acids: CASRSSTEAFF. The chain is built from TRBV28 and TRBJ1-1; D remains unclear. CDR1 and CDR2 (germline): MDHEN, SYDVKM. There are 11 residues in the CDR3.

This clonotype has a handful of counts. V is TRBV15 and J is TRBJ2-1; D unclear. V was shortened by 5 bases and J by 7 bases, with 15 bases between the two germline ends. The CDR3 is 14 residues long. From germline, CDR1 is LNHNV and CDR2 YYDKDF (reference sequence). The CDR3 reads CATSGYERKNEQFF. The DNA of the CDR3 is TGTGCCACCAGCGGCTACGAGCGAAAGAATGAGCAGTTCTTC.